This TCR beta chain was retrieved from a study of identical twins. Study results and limitations: Alpha sequences out of frame and shared by twins had excess low generation probability. Zero-insertion analyses might be partly confounded by invariant T cells like MAIT and iNKT. Twin sharing of out-of-frame TCR alpha was underestimated by models in monozygotic pairs.

This CDR3 is 19 amino acids long. Germline CDR1 is KGHDR and CDR2 is SFDVKD. Losses at the gene ends were 2 bases for V and 4 bases for J; bases not matched to a gene: 18. TCRdb analysed the 5' RACE reads with MiXCR anew, one entry per CDR3 protein. This sample has approximately 670,000 distinct CDR3 sequences, with 5.5% to 7.5% found just once. All donors were healthy, and all were Caucasian. This clonotype was detected ten times or more. Its antigen is currently unknown. The chain employs TRBV24-1 and TRBJ1-2; TRBD1 aligns across 7 bases. The sample was naive T cells sorted from blood. The sequence came from a man between 18 and 29 years old in good health. The CDR3 region has the DNA TGTGCCACCAGTGATTCTAGACCTGACAGGGCCCCCCTCGGCTATGGCTACACCTTC. Translated, it gives CATSDSRPDRAPLGYGYTF.